The T cell receptor beta chain described here comes from a study of cytomegalovirus exposure and HLA in healthy donors. Study-level results: The authors enumerated over 150 TCR beta chains as linked to cytomegalovirus.

The CDR3 is made up of 14 amino acids. Trimming stripped 5 bases from V and 6 bases from J, with 14 bases between. Germline CDR1 is SGHTA and CDR2 is FQGNSA. Amplification used 60 Vbeta primers and 13 Jbeta primers. The assay was immunoSEQ multiplex PCR, and TCRdb's table has in-frame clones only and misses some. The sample lists 70,000 to 85,000 clones, approximately 67% occurring once. Although they were nominally healthy when sampled, donors likely had unrecorded immune exposures. A remark on this clone: The antigen remains unidentified.

The sequenced material came from PBMCs. The chain recombines TRBV7-2 with TRBJ1-5, with unresolved D. The clonotype originates from a male donor in good health and CMV-seropositive. CDR3 in DNA: TGTGCCAGCAGCCCAGAGTACAGCGGTCAGCCCCAGCATTTT. It codes for CASSPEYSGQPQHF.